Each of the 2 T cell receptor beta chains below was sequenced from the same sample in a study of CD8 T cells in Susac syndrome. Random hexamers were used to reverse transcribe an amount of about 0.5 to 1 ug RNA. MiXCR was run by TCRdb on the immunoSEQ multiplex PCR reads, yielding one entry per CDR3 protein. The sample comprises more than 95,000 distinct CDR3 sequences, 90% to 95% of which are singletons, and more than 0.25% rests with the top ten. The sample comprised CD8+ T cells from PBMCs. The receptors derive from a human donor with multiple sclerosis.

The chain joins TRBV11-2 to TRBJ1-2; no firm D call. In germline, CDR1 is SGHAT, CDR2 FQNNGV. V was clipped by 4 bases and J by 8 bases, with 8 bases between them. The CDR3 contains 11 residues. CDR3 sequence: CASSWPRGYTF. The CDR3 DNA sequence: TGTGCCAGCAGCTGGCCGCGGGGCTACACCTTC.

The chain links TRBV2 to TRBJ2-1; 7 nucleotides line up with TRBD1. V was clipped by 5 bases and J by 12 bases; unmatched bases: 7. The CDR3 length is 12 residues. The germline CDR1 and CDR2 sequences are SNHLY and FYNNEI. CDR3 sequence reads: CASSTGDGRQFF. The CDR3 DNA is TGTGCCAGCAGTACAGGGGACGGTCGGCAGTTCTTC.